Presented here are 25 T cell receptor beta chains from one specimen sequenced in a study of blood T cell repertoires in COVID-19 (dated by TCRdb to 2020 to 2021). Receptor libraries were prepared by the immunoSEQ multiplex PCR assay. In its TCRdb copy, this immuneACCESS table keeps in-frame sequences only and misses some clones. Where compared with another copy, unresolved V genes explain less than half of these, and the others have no known cause. The sample profile shows 200,000 to 250,000 clones; around 80% of them were found once. The top ten clonotypes cover roughly 1.3% of the sample. Sequencing input: peripheral blood. The receptors here all came from a woman in her thirties with COVID-19, enrolled during active disease.

This clone was counted once. This chain uses TRBV3-1 (or the pseudogene TRBV3-2) with TRBJ2-1, with D perhaps matching TRBD2 (6 bases). Germline CDR1 LGHDT, CDR2 YNNKEL (reference sequence). Trimming removed 1 base from V and 5 bases from J, with 18 bases in between. The CDR3 has 17 amino acids. CDR3 nucleotide sequence: TGTGCCAGCAGCCAAGTACCGGGACTCAGGGCGAACAATGAGCAGTTCTTC. This codes for CASSQVPGLRANNEQFF.

This clone appeared a single time. This sequence joins TRBV7-3 and TRBJ2-3, with 10 positions matching TRBD2. Germline trimming cut 3 bases from V and 6 bases from J; bases unmatched to any gene: 3. This CDR3 has 14 residues. In germline, CDR1 is SGHTA, CDR2 FQGTGA. The CDR3 region has the DNA TGTGCCAGCAGCTTTGGGACTAGCGAGGATACGCAGTATTTT. Its protein is CASSFGTSEDTQYF. Combining the CDR3 with reference TRBV7-3 and TRBJ2-3 gives the whole variable domain GAGVSQTPSNKVTEKGKYVELRCDPISGHTALYWYRQSLGQGPEFLIYFQGTGAADDSGLPNDRFFAVRPEGSVSTLKIQRTERGDSAVYLCASSFGTSEDTQYFGPGTRLTVL.

V and J are TRBV9 and TRBJ2-7; 8 nucleotides line up with TRBD1. The CDR3 has 15 amino acids. The trim removed 7 bases at V and 0 bases at J, leaving 9 bases unmatched. Germline V lookup: CDR1 SGDLS, CDR2 YYNGEE. CDR3 coding DNA: TGTGCCAGCGAACGCTGGGGACAGGACTCCTACGAGCAGTACTTC. Its translation: CASERWGQDSYEQYF.

This clone was recorded a few times. V and J are TRBV6-1 and TRBJ1-5, with D unclear. The CDR3 totals 16 residues. Trimming left V 1 base short and J 3 bases short, with 13 bases between. Germline V gene lookup returns CDR1 MNHNS and CDR2 SASEGT. CDR3 sequence: CASSEEPGRVNQPQHF. In nucleotides, the CDR3 is TGTGCCAGCAGTGAAGAACCGGGAAGAGTCAATCAGCCCCAGCATTTT.

The chain combines TRBV5-4 with TRBJ1-2, with D possibly matching TRBD1 (6 bases). This CDR3 region has 14 residues. CDR1 SGHNT and CDR2 YYREEE come from the germline V gene (reference sequence). V was clipped by 0 bases and J by 3 bases, with 9 bases between them. CDR3 region: CASSLAGQYYGYTF. CDR3 DNA: TGTGCCAGCAGCTTGGCAGGACAGTACTATGGCTACACCTTC.

As to this clone: Other DNA sequences in the same sample also yield this CDR3. CDR3 in amino acids: CASSMVRDYEQYF. Written as DNA, the CDR3 is TGTGCCAGTAGTATGGTCAGGGACTACGAGCAGTACTTC. The genes are TRBV19 and TRBJ2-7, with D perhaps matching TRBD1 (5 bases). CDR1 is LNHDA, CDR2 SQIVND, per germline (reference sequence). This CDR3 is 13 amino acids long. V was clipped by 3 bases and J by 3 bases, with 9 bases between them. The whole variable domain, filled in from reference TRBV19 and TRBJ2-7, reads DGGITQSPKYLFRKEGQNVTLSCEQNLNHDAMYWYRQDPGQGLRLIYYSQIVNDFQKGDIAEGYSVSREKKESFPLTVTSAQKNPTAFYLCASSMVRDYEQYFGPGTRLTVT.

This clone was detected only a few times. This sequence joins TRBV5-4 and TRBJ2-7; 8 bases agree with TRBD1. Germline assignment: CDR1 SGHNT and CDR2 YYREEE (reference sequence). The ends lost 2 bases at V and 0 bases at J; junction bases unmatched: 4. CDR3 size: 15 residues. The CDR3 coding sequence is TGTGCCAGCAGCTTCAGGGGGCTGAGCTCCTACGAGCAGTACTTC. Its protein product is CASSFRGLSSYEQYF.

The V and J genes are TRBV30 and TRBJ2-2; 7 nucleotides match TRBD2. V gave up 4 bases and J gave up 4 bases; unmatched junction bases: 3. CDR1 is GTSNPN and CDR2 is SVGIG in the germline V gene (reference sequence). The CDR3 is 13 residues long. CDR3 nucleotide sequence: TGTGCCTGGACTAGCGGCCTCACCGGGGAGCTGTTTTTT. This sequence encodes CAWTSGLTGELFF. Together with reference TRBV30 and TRBJ2-2, the CDR3 gives the full variable domain: SQTIHQWPATLVQPVGSPLSLECTVEGTSNPNLYWYRQAAGRGLQLLFYSVGIGQISSEVPQNLSASRPQDRQFILSSKKLLLSDSGFYLCAWTSGLTGELFFGEGSRLTVL.

The chain employs TRBV11-3 and TRBJ2-1; 8 positions match TRBD2. The V gene end was trimmed by 4 bases and the J gene end by 2 bases; junction bases not matched to a gene: 7. This CDR3 region has 16 residues. Germline CDR1 reads SGHNT; CDR2 reads YENEEA. CDR3 nucleotide sequence: TGTGCCAGCAGCTCGTTAGCGGGGTACCCCTACAATGAGCAGTTCTTC. It specifies CASSSLAGYPYNEQFF.

The chain carries TRBV18 and TRBJ1-1, with 7 bases lining up with TRBD1. Trimming at V came to 6 bases and at J to 0 bases, leaving 19 bases not matched to a gene. Germline assignment: CDR1 KGHSH and CDR2 LQKENI. This CDR3 has 19 amino acids. The chain's CDR3 is CASSLKGPGGPMMNTEAFF. CDR3 nucleotides: TGTGCCAGCTCGCTTAAGGGACCAGGGGGGCCTATGATGAACACTGAAGCTTTCTTT. The full variable domain, with the rest looked up from reference TRBV18 and TRBJ1-1, is NAGVMQNPRHLVRRRGQEARLRCSPMKGHSHVYWYRQLPEEGLKFMVYLQKENIIDESGMPKERFSAEFPKEGPSILRIQQVVRGDSAAYFCASSLKGPGGPMMNTEAFFGQGTRLTVV.

The gene calls are TRBV20-1 and TRBJ1-5, with D unclear. Germline V gene data show CDR1 as DFQATT and CDR2 as SNEGSKA (reference sequence). The CDR3 has 11 amino acids. Trimming shortened V by 5 bases and J by 6 bases, and 8 bases separated the two germline ends. CDR3 in amino acids: CSARRGQPQHF. The CDR3 coding sequence is TGCAGTGCTCGTCGAGGTCAGCCCCAGCATTTT.

This chain joins TRBV10-3 and TRBJ2-1; 9 bases are shared with TRBD1. Germline V gives CDR1 ENHRY, CDR2 SYGVKD. The CDR3 runs to 14 residues. V was pared by 10 bases and J by 1 base, with 5 bases of the junction left unmatched. The chain's CDR3 is CATSGQGSYNEQFF. The DNA of the CDR3 is TGTGCCACCTCGGGACAGGGATCCTACAATGAGCAGTTCTTC.

The chain joins TRBV5-1 to TRBJ1-2, with 7 positions matching TRBD1. CDR3 length: 14 amino acids. V shed 4 bases, J shed 7 bases, and the junction held 10 bases outside the gene matches. The germline gives CDR1 SGHRS, CDR2 YFSETQ. The CDR3 reads CASSEVGQPFGYTF. CDR3 DNA: TGCGCCAGCAGCGAGGTGGGACAGCCCTTTGGCTACACCTTC.

This chain connects TRBV5-1 to TRBJ2-3, with 10 positions matching TRBD1. The junction had 12 bases not matched to a gene; V was cut back by 3 bases and J by 8 bases. The germline V gene encodes CDR1 SGHRS and CDR2 YFSETQ. The CDR3 is 16 amino acids. The CDR3 sequence: CASSWGQGWRKGTQYF. CDR3 nucleotides: TGCGCCAGCAGCTGGGGACAGGGGTGGAGAAAAGGTACGCAGTATTTT.

This clone showed up just once. This chain uses TRBV19 with TRBJ2-2; TRBD2 might be the D (5 bases). This CDR3 comprises 13 residues. Trimming pared 7 bases from V and 3 bases from J, leaving 9 bases between. The germline gives CDR1 LNHDA, CDR2 SQIVND (reference sequence). CDR3 amino acids: CASKRTDTGELFF. The CDR3 nucleotides are TGTGCCAGTAAGCGGACCGACACCGGGGAGCTGTTTTTT. Looking up the rest from reference TRBV19 and TRBJ2-2 gives the full variable domain: DGGITQSPKYLFRKEGQNVTLSCEQNLNHDAMYWYRQDPGQGLRLIYYSQIVNDFQKGDIAEGYSVSREKKESFPLTVTSAQKNPTAFYLCASKRTDTGELFFGEGSRLTVL.

The V call is TRBV27, the J call TRBJ2-1; tentative D call: TRBD1 (6 bases). Looked up from germline, CDR1 is MNHEY and CDR2 is SMNVEV (reference sequence). V was pared by 4 bases and J by 4 bases, with 14 bases between. This CDR3 contains 15 residues. CDR3 coding DNA: TGTGCCAGCAGTTGGACCCAGGGGATATACAATGAGCAGTTCTTC. It yields the protein CASSWTQGIYNEQFF.

The chain has TRBV7-2 and TRBJ1-2, with TRBD1 as a possible D gene (5 bases). The germline gives CDR1 SGHTA, CDR2 FQGNSA. V shed 3 bases and J shed 2 bases, with 7 bases lying between them. The length of the CDR3 is 13 residues. CDR3 amino acids: CASSFGGNYGYTF. The DNA for the CDR3 is TGTGCCAGCAGCTTTGGGGGGAACTATGGCTACACCTTC.

The genes are TRBV7-3 and TRBJ2-1; 8 nucleotides match TRBD2. This CDR3 is 16 amino acids long. V dropped 5 bases and J dropped 0; count of bases not matched to a gene: 6. CDR1 is SGHTA and CDR2 is FQGTGA in the germline V gene. The CDR3 DNA follows: TGTGCCAGCAGCCCATTCAGCGGGAGCTCCTACAATGAGCAGTTCTTC. It translates to CASSPFSGSSYNEQFF.

This sequence joins TRBV19 and TRBJ2-7; 8 positions match TRBD2. Germline-derived CDR1 and CDR2 are LNHDA and SQIVND (reference sequence). With 3 bases clipped from V and 4 bases from J, the junction kept 11 bases outside the gene matches. The CDR3 totals 16 residues. CDR3: CASSILSGLDGYEQYF. CDR3 sequence (DNA): TGTGCCAGTAGTATCCTCTCGGGACTAGATGGGTACGAGCAGTACTTC. The variable domain in full, completed from reference TRBV19 and TRBJ2-7, reads DGGITQSPKYLFRKEGQNVTLSCEQNLNHDAMYWYRQDPGQGLRLIYYSQIVNDFQKGDIAEGYSVSREKKESFPLTVTSAQKNPTAFYLCASSILSGLDGYEQYFGPGTRLTVT.

The rearrangement joins TRBV4-3 to TRBJ1-2; TRBD1 agrees at 7 bases. The CDR3 contains 16 residues. From germline, CDR1 is LGHNA and CDR2 YSLEER. The trim removed 0 bases at V and 2 bases at J, leaving 6 bases unmatched. The CDR3 protein is CASSQDSGQANYGYTF. CDR3 nucleotide sequence: TGCGCCAGCAGCCAAGATTCAGGACAGGCGAACTATGGCTACACCTTC.

V is TRBV7-2 and J is TRBJ2-4; possibly TRBD2 for D (6 bases). The CDR3 contains 17 residues. The germline V and J ends were trimmed by 3 bases and 1 base, with 16 bases remaining between them. Germline CDR1 is SGHTA and CDR2 is FQGNSA. The CDR3 region has the DNA TGTGCCAGCAGCTTTTCCCGGGACTTCACCGCCAAAAACATTCAGTACTTC. Translation gives CASSFSRDFTAKNIQYF.

The V call is TRBV6-1, the J call TRBJ1-6; 7 bases match TRBD1. Trimming cost V 4 bases and J 0 bases; bases outside gene matches: 9. Germline V gene lookup returns CDR1 MNHNS and CDR2 SASEGT. The CDR3 is made up of 18 amino acids. The CDR3 protein is CASSVGVRDSSYNSPLHF. The CDR3 DNA reads as TGTGCCAGCAGTGTAGGGGTCCGGGACAGCTCCTATAATTCACCCCTCCACTTT.

This clone was found a few times. The genes are TRBV19 and TRBJ1-5, with D perhaps TRBD1 (6 bases). Germline CDR1 reads LNHDA; CDR2 reads SQIVND (reference sequence). The V end lost 6 bases, the J end lost 10 bases, and 22 bases lay between the germline ends. The CDR3 sequence is 15 residues long. Here the CDR3 reads CASSSSERGLIPQHF. CDR3 bases: TGTGCCAGTAGCTCGTCGGAGCGGGGGCTAATCCCCCAGCATTTT.

This chain connects TRBV7-2 to TRBJ2-1, with 8 bases that match TRBD1. Per the germline V gene, CDR1 is SGHTA and CDR2 is FQGNSA. This CDR3 is 16 amino acids long. With V trimmed by 1 base and J by 7 bases, 9 bases remained unmatched. The CDR3 loop is CASSLESGTGGNEQFF. The CDR3 nucleotides read TGTGCCAGCAGCTTAGAGTCGGGGACAGGAGGGAATGAGCAGTTCTTC.

The rearrangement joins TRBV28 to TRBJ1-2; no clear D. The germline CDR1 and CDR2 sequences are MDHEN and SYDVKM. There are 13 residues in the CDR3. Trimming pared 6 bases from V and 1 base from J, leaving 9 bases between. For the CDR3, the DNA is TGTGCCAGCAGCCTCCCGGGTAACTATGGCTACACCTTC. It encodes CASSLPGNYGYTF.